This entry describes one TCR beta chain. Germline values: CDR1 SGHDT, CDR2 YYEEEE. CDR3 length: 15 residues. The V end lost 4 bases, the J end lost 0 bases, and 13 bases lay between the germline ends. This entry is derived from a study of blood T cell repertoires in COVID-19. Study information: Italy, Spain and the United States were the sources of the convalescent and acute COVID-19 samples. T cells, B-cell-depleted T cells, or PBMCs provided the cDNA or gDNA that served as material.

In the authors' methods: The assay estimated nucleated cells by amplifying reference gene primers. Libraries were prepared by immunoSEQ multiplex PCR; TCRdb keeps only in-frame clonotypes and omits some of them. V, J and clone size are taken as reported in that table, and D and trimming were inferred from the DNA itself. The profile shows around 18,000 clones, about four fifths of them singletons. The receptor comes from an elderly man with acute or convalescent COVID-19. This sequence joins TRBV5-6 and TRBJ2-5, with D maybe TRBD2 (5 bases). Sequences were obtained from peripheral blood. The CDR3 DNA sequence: TGTGCCAGCAGCCGAGGGTGGAGGTACCAAGAGACCCAGTACTTC. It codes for CASSRGWRYQETQYF.